The 8 T cell receptor beta chains reported below all come from one sample, sequenced in a study of blood T cell repertoires in COVID-19. Clones were read by immunoSEQ multiplex PCR, and TCRdb kept only the in-frame ones, dropping some. The sample lists approximately 100,000 clones, roughly 84% occurring once. The sequencing sample was made of peripheral blood. The receptors were gathered from a man aged 55 to 69 with acute or convalescent COVID-19.

V gene TRBV24-1 combines with J gene TRBJ2-1; 7 nucleotides line up with TRBD1. The CDR3 is 14 residues long. Trimming removed 3 bases from V and 7 bases from J; junction bases left unmatched: 5. CDR1 and CDR2 from the germline V gene are KGHDR and SFDVKD. The CDR3 nucleotides read TGTGCCACCAGTGATGCCAAACAGGGGAATGAGCAGTTCTTC. Translation: CATSDAKQGNEQFF.

The gene calls are TRBV5-1 and TRBJ1-4; unclear D gene. Germline CDR1 and CDR2: SGHRS and YFSETQ. The V and J ends lost 7 bases and 7 bases respectively, with 17 bases between them. The CDR3 contains 14 residues. The CDR3 DNA is TGCGCCAGCCGCGCGGGCCCCGGTAGTGAAAAACTGTTTTTT. It codes for CASRAGPGSEKLFF.

Worth noting for this clone: Distinct nucleotide sequences in the sample also encode this CDR3. The chain has TRBV7-2 and TRBJ1-2, with no clear D. The CDR3 runs 13 residues. CDR1 SGHTA and CDR2 FQGNSA come from the germline V gene. The V end was cut by 0 bases, the J end by 3 bases, with 5 bases between. The CDR3 reads CASSLARDYGYTF. CDR3 coding DNA: TGTGCCAGCAGCTTAGCGAGGGACTATGGCTACACCTTC.

The chain combines TRBV7-2 with TRBJ1-6; D gene uncertain. CDR3 length: 15 amino acids. V was trimmed by 7 bases and J by 1 base, leaving 11 bases between them. Per germline, CDR1 SGHTA and CDR2 FQGNSA. CDR3 coding DNA: TGTGCCAGCACCCCATGGAGTTCCTATAATTCACCCCTCCACTTT. Its protein is CASTPWSSYNSPLHF.

V usage is TRBV5-1 and J usage is TRBJ2-3; 7 nucleotides line up with TRBD1. The CDR3 covers 17 residues. Trimming took 4 bases from V and 1 from J; bases not matched to a gene: 12. In germline, CDR1 is SGHRS, CDR2 YFSETQ. CDR3 amino acids: CASSPRDSGRGTDTQYF. Here the CDR3 DNA reads TGCGCCAGCAGCCCCCGGGACAGCGGCCGGGGCACAGATACGCAGTATTTT. Complete variable domain (other parts from reference TRBV5-1 and TRBJ2-3): KAGVTQTPRYLIKTRGQQVTLSCSPISGHRSVSWYQQTPGQGLQFLFEYFSETQRNKGNFPGRFSGRQFSNSRSEMNVSTLELGDSALYLCASSPRDSGRGTDTQYFGPGTRLTVL.

As DNA, the CDR3 is TGTGCCAGCAGCTATAGCGGGGAATCCTACGAGCAGTACTTC. Its translation is CASSYSGESYEQYF. This chain joins TRBV9 and TRBJ2-7; TRBD2 agrees at 8 bases. Germline trimming cut 4 bases from V and 1 base from J; bases unmatched to any gene: 4. CDR3 size: 14 residues. Germline loops: CDR1 SGDLS, CDR2 YYNGEE.

The V call is TRBV5-1, the J call TRBJ2-1; 10 positions match TRBD2. V dropped 4 bases and J dropped 8; count of bases not matched to a gene: 12. Germline CDR1 SGHRS, CDR2 YFSETQ. This CDR3 is 16 amino acids long. The CDR3 region is CASSTPPSGGADEQFF. DNA for the CDR3: TGCGCCAGCAGCACCCCTCCGAGCGGGGGGGCCGATGAGCAGTTCTTC.

V and J are TRBV2 and TRBJ2-1, with 10 bases fitting TRBD2. The germline V gene encodes CDR1 SNHLY and CDR2 FYNNEI. The junction had 4 bases not matched to a gene; V was cut back by 5 bases and J by 3 bases. This CDR3 is built from 15 residues. The CDR3: CASSSGTSVYNEQFF. CDR3 nucleotide sequence: TGTGCCAGCAGTTCCGGGACTAGCGTCTACAATGAGCAGTTCTTC. The complete variable domain, with remaining parts taken from reference TRBV2 and TRBJ2-1, reads EPEVTQTPSHQVTQMGQEVILRCVPISNHLYFYWYRQILGQKVEFLVSFYNNEISEKSEIFDDQFSVERPDGSNFTLKIRSTKLEDSAMYFCASSSGTSVYNEQFFGPGTRLTVL.